This TCR beta chain emerged from a study of T cell responses to AZD1222 COVID-19 vaccine. Study in general: Samples with a second dose at about 4 or about 12 weeks were pooled together.

V lost 5 bases and J 6 bases, leaving 10 bases between the germline ends. This CDR3 contains 12 residues. CDR1 is SGHVS and CDR2 is FNYEAQ in the germline V gene. Broader study findings: Vaccine-related CD4 TCRs covered spike, predominating at 160-218 and 743-854. Nearly half of spike-specific TCRs reportedly target variant regions that are unmutated in the B.1.351 and B.1.1.7 variants. Donors were largely white British and mainly female; clonal diversity was possibly underestimated.

TCRdb keeps only in-frame clones here, not all; method: immunoSEQ multiplex PCR. The sample includes about 200,000 clones, around 92% of them seen just once. Points on this clone: The antigen remains unidentified.

Material: peripheral blood, obtained on day 0 of AZD1222 vaccination. The chain recombines TRBV7-6 with TRBJ1-2; D is undetermined. This TCR was sampled from an adult in good health. For the CDR3, the DNA is TGTGCCAGCAGCAACCGGGAGAATGGCTACACCTTC. Amino acids: CASSNRENGYTF.